This T cell receptor beta chain was sequenced in a study of T cells in Graves' hyperthyroidism and ophthalmopathy. General observations from the study: Stable hyperthyroidism was separated from ophthalmopathy by a model based on 13 V-J features. Appearing also in blood were most of the thyroid clonotypes expanded above 0.001.

Patients aged 18 to 65 had newly diagnosed hyperthyroidism that had lasted under 2 months. Diagnosis relied on clinical symptoms, serum thyroxine and TRAb, thyroid ultrasound and orbital computed tomography. The V gene lost 4 bases and the J gene lost 3 bases, with 9 bases spanning the gap. CDR1 and CDR2 (germline): MNHEY, SVGAGI. The CDR3 runs to 13 residues. Note on this clonotype: What it recognizes is unknown. A much larger clone lies one base from this, so it may be a read error. Here the CDR3 omits its conserved ending phenylalanine or tryptophan, so a read error is the likely source.

From RNA transcripts, TCR beta CDR3 regions were amplified. The TCR CDR3 was amplified in a first-round RT-PCR using the HTBI primer set. In TCRdb, the multiplex PCR reads were re-called with MiXCR into one record per CDR3 protein. Counted here are around 440,000 distinct CDR3 sequences, about 15% occurring once; the ten biggest clones make up about 14%. Input material: blood. The J gene is TRBJ2-5, the V gene TRBV6-5; maybe TRBD1 (6 bases). The receptor was derived from a woman aged 18-29 years with Graves' hyperthyroidism. CDR3 in DNA: TGTGCCAGCAGTTCTACAGGGAAAGAGACCCAGTACTAC. This sequence encodes CASSSTGKETQYY.